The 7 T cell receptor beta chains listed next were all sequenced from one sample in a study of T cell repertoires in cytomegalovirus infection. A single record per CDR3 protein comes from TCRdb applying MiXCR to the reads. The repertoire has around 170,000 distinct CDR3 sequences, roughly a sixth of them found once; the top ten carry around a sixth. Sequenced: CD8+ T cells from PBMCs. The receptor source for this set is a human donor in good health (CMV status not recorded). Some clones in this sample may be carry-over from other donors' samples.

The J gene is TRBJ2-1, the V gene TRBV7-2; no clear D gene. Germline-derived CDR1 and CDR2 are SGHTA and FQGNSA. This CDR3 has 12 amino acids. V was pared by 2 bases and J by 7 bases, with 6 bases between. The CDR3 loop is CASSLSVNEQFF. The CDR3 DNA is TGTGCCAGCAGCTTATCGGTAAATGAGCAGTTCTTC.

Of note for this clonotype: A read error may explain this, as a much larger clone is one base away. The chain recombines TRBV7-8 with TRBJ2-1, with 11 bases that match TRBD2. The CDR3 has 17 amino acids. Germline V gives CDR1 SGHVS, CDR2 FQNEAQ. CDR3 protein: CASSSRIGTSGYNEPFF. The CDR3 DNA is TGTGCCAGCAGCTCCCGAATCGGGACTAGCGGCTACAATGAGCCGTTCTTC.

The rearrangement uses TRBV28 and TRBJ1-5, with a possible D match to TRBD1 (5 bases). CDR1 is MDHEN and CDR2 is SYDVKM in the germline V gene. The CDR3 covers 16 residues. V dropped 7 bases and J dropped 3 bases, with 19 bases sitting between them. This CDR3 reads CASKLRQRGINQPQHF. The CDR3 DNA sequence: TGTGCCAGCAAATTGAGACAACGGGGGATCAATCAGCCCCAGCATTTT.

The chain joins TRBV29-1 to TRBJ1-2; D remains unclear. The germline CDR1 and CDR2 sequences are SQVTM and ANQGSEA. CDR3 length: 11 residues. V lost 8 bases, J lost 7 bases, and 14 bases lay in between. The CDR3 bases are TGCAGCTTCGAGATCCTCCGTGGCTACACCTTC. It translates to CSFEILRGYTF.

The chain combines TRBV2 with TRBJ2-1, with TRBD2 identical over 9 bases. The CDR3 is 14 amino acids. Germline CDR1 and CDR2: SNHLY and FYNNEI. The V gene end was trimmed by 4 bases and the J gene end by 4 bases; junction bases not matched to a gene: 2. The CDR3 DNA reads TGTGCCAGCAGTGGACTAGCGGAATACAATGAGCAGTTCTTC. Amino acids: CASSGLAEYNEQFF.

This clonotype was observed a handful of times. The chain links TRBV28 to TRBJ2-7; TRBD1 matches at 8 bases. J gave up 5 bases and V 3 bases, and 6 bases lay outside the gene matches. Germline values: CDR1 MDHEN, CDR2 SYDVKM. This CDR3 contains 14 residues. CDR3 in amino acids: CASSFKQGADEQYF. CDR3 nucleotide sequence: TGTGCCAGCAGTTTTAAGCAGGGGGCAGACGAGCAGTACTTC. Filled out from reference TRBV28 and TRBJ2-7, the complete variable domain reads DVKVTQSSRYLVKRTGEKVFLECVQDMDHENMFWYRQDPGLGLRLIYFSYDVKMKEKGDIPEGYSVSREKKERFSLILESASTNQTSMYLCASSFKQGADEQYFGPGTRLTVT.

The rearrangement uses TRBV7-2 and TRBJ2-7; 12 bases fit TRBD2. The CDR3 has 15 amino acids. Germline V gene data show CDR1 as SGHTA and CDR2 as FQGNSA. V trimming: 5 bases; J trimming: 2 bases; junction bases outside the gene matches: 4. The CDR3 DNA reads TGTGCCAGCAGCCCCGCTAGCGGGGGGGCCTACGAGCAGTACTTC. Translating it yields CASSPASGGAYEQYF.